These T cell receptor beta chains were read from a single sample in a study of blood T cell repertoires in COVID-19. Sequencing used immunoSEQ multiplex PCR; TCRdb keeps in-frame clones, though not all of them. The data contain about 290,000 clones, about 89% of them singletons. Material for sequencing was peripheral blood. Every receptor here comes from a woman in her 40s who had recovered from COVID-19. Both conserved end residues are part of each CDR3.

TRBJ2-3 TRBV6-5 CATKREGVDTQYF
TRBJ1-1 TRBV25-1 CASSEYAGMNTEAFF
TRBJ2-7 TRBV3-1/TRBV3-2 CASTPHGLAGNEQYF
TRBJ2-3 TRBV11-1 CASSLDVQGTDTQYF
TRBJ2-7 TRBV29-1 CSVVGTDNFYEQYF
TRBJ1-2 TRBV7-8 CASSPSHRGQGSYGYTF
TRBJ2-1 TRBV30 CAWRLAGGYNEQFF
TRBJ2-1 TRBV30 CAWSIQQGGEQFF
TRBJ1-2 TRBV5-6 CASSSRTGSGYGYTF
TRBJ2-7 TRBV6-1 CASSEEGGSSYEQYF
TRBJ2-3 TRBV4-1 CASSQAPLAGATDTQYF
TRBJ2-3 TRBV5-1 CASSLEPPGLGTDTQYF
TRBJ1-1 TRBV11-3 CASSLDGTASAEAFF
TRBJ2-3 TRBV30 CAWRLGEGADTQYF
TRBJ2-1 TRBV27 CASSLVRTGLYNEQFF
TRBJ1-4 TRBV2 CASSEAAQRNEKLFF
TRBJ2-2 TRBV14 CASSQDLAANTGELFF
TRBJ2-7 TRBV5-1 CASSLISGSIHEQYF
TRBJ2-7 TRBV11-2 CASSLERGTLEQYF
TRBJ2-1 TRBV19 CASSIDPGGAAVGVKDEQFF
TRBJ2-7 TRBV7-8 CASSLQRGLLSGEQYF
TRBJ1-5 TRBV2 CASSQTGTGVQPQHF
TRBJ1-3 TRBV11-2 CASSYESYRTGGNTIYF
TRBJ2-1 TRBV7-8 CASSLVPTSGREGEQFF
TRBJ1-1 TRBV10-2 CASSEFGGVDTEAFF
TRBJ1-2 TRBV27 CASSSGQFDYGYTF
TRBJ2-7 TRBV11-3 CASRSRDSYEQYF
TRBJ2-6 TRBV29-1 CSVGELYSGANVLTF
TRBJ1-5 TRBV6-5 CASSYSGGDQPQHF